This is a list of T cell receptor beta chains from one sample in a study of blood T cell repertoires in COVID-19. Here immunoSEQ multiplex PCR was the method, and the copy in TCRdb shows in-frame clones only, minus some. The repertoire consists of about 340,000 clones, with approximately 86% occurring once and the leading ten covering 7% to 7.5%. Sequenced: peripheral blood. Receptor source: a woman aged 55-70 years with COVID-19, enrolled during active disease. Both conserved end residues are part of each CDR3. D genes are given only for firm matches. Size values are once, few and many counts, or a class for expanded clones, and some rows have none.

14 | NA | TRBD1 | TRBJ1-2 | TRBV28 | CASSFAGQGYGYTF | TGTGCCAGCAGTTTCGCCGGACAGGGATATGGCTACACCTTC
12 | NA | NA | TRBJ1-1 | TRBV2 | CASSATATEAFF | TGTGCCAGCAGCGCCACAGCAACTGAAGCTTTCTTT
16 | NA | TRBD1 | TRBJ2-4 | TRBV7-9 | CASSLDLLQGTDIQYF | TGTGCCAGCAGCTTAGATTTGTTACAGGGGACGGACATTCAGTACTTC
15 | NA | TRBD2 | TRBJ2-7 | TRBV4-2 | CASSRSASGTYEQYF | TGTGCCAGCAGCCGGAGTGCTAGCGGGACCTACGAGCAGTACTTC
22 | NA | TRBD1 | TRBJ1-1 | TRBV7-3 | CASSLGDRGQGLGRGMNTEAFF | TGTGCCAGCAGCTTAGGTGATAGGGGACAGGGGCTAGGACGGGGAATGAACACTGAAGCTTTCTTT
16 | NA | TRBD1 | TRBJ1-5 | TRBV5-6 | CASSSQTGNVNQPQHF | TGTGCCAGCAGCTCCCAGACAGGGAATGTGAATCAGCCCCAGCATTTT
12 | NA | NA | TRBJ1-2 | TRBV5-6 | CASSLVSGGYTF | TGTGCCAGCAGCTTGGTTTCGGGGGGCTACACCTTC
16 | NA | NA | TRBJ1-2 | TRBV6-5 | CASSYAQGDGRRGYTF | TGTGCCAGCAGTTACGCCCAAGGAGATGGTAGAAGGGGCTACACCTTC
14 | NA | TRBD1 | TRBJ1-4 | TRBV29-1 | CSVVSGTANEKLFF | TGCAGCGTTGTATCCGGGACAGCGAATGAAAAACTGTTTTTT
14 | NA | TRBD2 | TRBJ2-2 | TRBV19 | CASNGGASTGELFF | TGTGCCAGTAACGGGGGGGCTAGCACCGGGGAGCTGTTTTTT
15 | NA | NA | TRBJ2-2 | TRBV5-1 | CASSLGQGLTGELFF | TGCGCCAGCAGCTTGGGGCAGGGACTCACCGGGGAGCTGTTTTTT
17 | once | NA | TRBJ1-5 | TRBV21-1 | CASSKALTSDRDQPQHF | TGTGCCAGCAGCAAAGCGCTTACCTCGGACAGGGATCAGCCCCAGCATTTT
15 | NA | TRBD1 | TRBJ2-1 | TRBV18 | CASSPWDRTYNEQFF | TGTGCCAGCTCACCATGGGACAGGACCTACAATGAGCAGTTCTTC
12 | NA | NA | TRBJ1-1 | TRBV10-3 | CAISNRNTEAFF | TGTGCCATCAGCAACAGGAACACTGAAGCTTTCTTT